The rows below give T cell receptor beta chains drawn from one sample of a study of human T cells and chemical hapten exposure. TCRdb re-called the RACE reads through MiXCR, storing one row per CDR3 protein. Counted here are under 60,000 distinct CDR3 sequences, 11% occurring once; the ten biggest clones make up approximately 2%. This specimen was whole blood, taken in connection with sensitization to the hapten diphenylcyclopropenone (DPC). The receptors derive from a woman aged 40-49 years with alopecia areata. Some clones in this sample may be carry-over from other donors' samples. Both conserved end residues are part of each CDR3. D genes are given only for firm matches. Size values are once, few and many counts, or a class for expanded clones, and some rows have none.

abundance	len	j_gene	v_gene	d_gene	CDR3nt	CDR3aa
many	17	TRBJ1-6	TRBV28	TRBD1	TGTGCCAGCACCGCTCCTTTGCGTGCAGGGGGCAACTCACCCCTCCACTTT	CASTAPLRAGGNSPLHF
few	14	TRBJ1-1	TRBV12-3/TRBV12-4	TRBD1	TGTGCCAGCAGTCTTATGACAGGGGGCACTGAAGCTTTCTTT	CASSLMTGGTEAFF
-	13	TRBJ1-2	TRBV2	-	TGTGCCAGCAGTCCGACAGCTAACTATGGCTACACCTTC	CASSPTANYGYTF
-	14	TRBJ2-7	TRBV14	-	TGTGCCAGCAGCCAAGAGGTGGTAGCCTACGAGCAGTACTTC	CASSQEVVAYEQYF
few	14	TRBJ2-6	TRBV29-1	-	TGCAGCGTTAGCGAGGGGTCTGGGGCCAACGTCCTGACTTTC	CSVSEGSGANVLTF
-	15	TRBJ1-6	TRBV14	-	TGTGCCAGCAGCCAAGATCGTCGGTATAATTCACCCCTCCACTTT	CASSQDRRYNSPLHF
-	14	TRBJ2-3	TRBV7-9	-	TGTGCCAGCAGCTCCCAGGGTCGTTCAGATACGCAGTATTTT	CASSSQGRSDTQYF
few	14	TRBJ2-7	TRBV29-1	-	TGCAGCGTTGAGGTCAGGGGCGCTGGGTACGAGCAGTACTTC	CSVEVRGAGYEQYF
-	18	TRBJ1-1	TRBV25-1	TRBD1	TGTGCCAGCAGTGAAACGACAGGGGACTGGCTCATGAACACTGAAGCTTTCTTT	CASSETTGDWLMNTEAFF
few	15	TRBJ2-2	TRBV5-1	-	TGCGCCAGCAGCTTCGGGGGTTACCAAACCGGGGAGCTGTTTTTT	CASSFGGYQTGELFF
-	14	TRBJ2-7	TRBV20-1	-	TGCAGTGCCCTTACTCCGGTGAGCTCCTACGAGCAGTACTTC	CSALTPVSSYEQYF
many	17	TRBJ2-2	TRBV4-3	TRBD1	TGCGCCAGCAGCCAAGATGGGCAGGGGGCGCGCACCGGGGAGCTGTTTTTT	CASSQDGQGARTGELFF
many	14	TRBJ1-3	TRBV7-6	-	TGTGCCAGCAGCTCACAGCCCTCTGGAAACACCATATATTTT	CASSSQPSGNTIYF
-	15	TRBJ2-7	TRBV10-1	TRBD2	TGCGCCAGCAGTGAGTCTAGCGGGGGGACCGGAGAGCAGTACTTC	CASSESSGGTGEQYF
-	10	TRBJ2-3	TRBV29-1	-	TGCAGCGTTGCGACAGATACGCAGTATTTT	CSVATDTQYF
-	15	TRBJ2-7	TRBV13	TRBD2	TGTGCCAGCAGCTTAGGCCTTCTGGGAGGGTACGAGCAGTACTTC	CASSLGLLGGYEQYF